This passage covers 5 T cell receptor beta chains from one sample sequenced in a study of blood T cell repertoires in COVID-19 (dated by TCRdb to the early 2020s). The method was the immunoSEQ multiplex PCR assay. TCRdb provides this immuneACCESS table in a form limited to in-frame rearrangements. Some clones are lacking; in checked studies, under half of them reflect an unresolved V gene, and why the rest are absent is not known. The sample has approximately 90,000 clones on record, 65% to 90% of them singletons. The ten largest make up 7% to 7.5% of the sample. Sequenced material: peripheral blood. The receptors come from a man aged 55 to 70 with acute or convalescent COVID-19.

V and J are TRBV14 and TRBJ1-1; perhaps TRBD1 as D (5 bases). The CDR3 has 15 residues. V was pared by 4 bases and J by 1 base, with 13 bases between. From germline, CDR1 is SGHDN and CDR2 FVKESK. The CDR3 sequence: CASSLLGQGNTEAFF. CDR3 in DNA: TGTGCCAGCAGCCTTCTCGGGCAGGGGAACACTGAAGCTTTCTTT.

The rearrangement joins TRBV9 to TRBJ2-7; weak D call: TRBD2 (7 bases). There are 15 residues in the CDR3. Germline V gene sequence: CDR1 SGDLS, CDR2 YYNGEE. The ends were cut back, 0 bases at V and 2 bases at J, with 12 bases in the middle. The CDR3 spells CASSVAGGPTYEQYF. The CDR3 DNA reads TGTGCCAGCAGCGTAGCGGGGGGCCCTACCTACGAGCAGTACTTC.

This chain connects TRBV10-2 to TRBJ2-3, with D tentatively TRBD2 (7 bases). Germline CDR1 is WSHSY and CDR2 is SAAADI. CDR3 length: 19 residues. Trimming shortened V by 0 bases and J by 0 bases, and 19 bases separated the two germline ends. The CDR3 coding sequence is TGCGCCAGCAGTGAGTCGTTTTTTCGGGGGGCGTCGAGCACAGATACGCAGTATTTT. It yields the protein CASSESFFRGASSTDTQYF.

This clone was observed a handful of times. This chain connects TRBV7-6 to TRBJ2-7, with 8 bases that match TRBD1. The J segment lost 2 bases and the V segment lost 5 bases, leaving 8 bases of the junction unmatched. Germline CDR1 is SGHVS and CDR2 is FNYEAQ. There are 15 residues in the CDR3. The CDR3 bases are TGTGCCAGCAGCCTTGGACAGGGCGACACCTACGAGCAGTACTTC. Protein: CASSLGQGDTYEQYF. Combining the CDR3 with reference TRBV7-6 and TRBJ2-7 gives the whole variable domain GAGVSQSPRYKVTKRGQDVALRCDPISGHVSLYWYRQALGQGPEFLTYFNYEAQQDKSGLPNDRFSAERPEGSISTLTIQRTEQRDSAMYRCASSLGQGDTYEQYFGPGTRLTVT.

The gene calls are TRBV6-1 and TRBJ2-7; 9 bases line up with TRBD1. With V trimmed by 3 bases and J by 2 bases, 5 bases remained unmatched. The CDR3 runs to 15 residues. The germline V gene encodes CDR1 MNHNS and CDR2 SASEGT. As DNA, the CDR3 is TGTGCCAGCAGTGAGTGGGACAGGGTAACCTACGAGCAGTACTTC. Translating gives CASSEWDRVTYEQYF.